The clone carrying this TCR beta chain was counted ten times or more. What it recognizes is unknown. This record comes from a study of T cell repertoires in cytomegalovirus infection. In the study overall: Used in the study were CMV epitopes, some recently identified and HLA-C-restricted, others well-studied and HLA-B-restricted. Through public TCR beta signatures, both CMV infection and matching HLA type were indicated.

The junction had 5 bases not matched to a gene; V was cut back by 5 bases and J by 5 bases. CDR1 is SGHVS and CDR2 is FQNEAQ in the germline V gene. The CDR3 totals 13 residues. TCRdb reprocessed the reads with MiXCR, giving one entry per CDR3 protein. The sample shows 900,000 to 950,000 distinct CDR3 sequences, roughly 30% of them seen only once. Whole-study results and caveats: Cumulative public TCR beta family frequency identified CMV carriers with the relevant HLA.

The chain carries TRBV7-8 and TRBJ2-7; TRBD2 matches at 8 bases. The starting material was cultured CD8+ T cells from PBMCs, obtained from culture after CMV antigen stimulation. The sequence derives from a human donor in good health (CMV status not recorded). Some clones in this sample may be carry-over from other donors' samples. CDR3 DNA sequence: TGTGCCAGCAGCAACGGACTAGCCAACGAGCAGTACGTC. This encodes CASSNGLANEQYV.